The clone carrying this TCR beta chain came up many times. Germline loops: CDR1 SGHTA, CDR2 FQGNSA. This CDR3 spans 15 amino acids. The V and J ends lost 5 bases and 4 bases, in that order; junction bases with no gene match: 10. The record originates from a study of response to subunit inactivated influenza vaccine. Via MiXCR, TCRdb re-called the RT-PCR reads, giving one row per CDR3 protein. This table has about 540,000 distinct CDR3 sequences, around a quarter appearing once. These data also formed part of another study, on T cells expressing NK-cell markers. That report adds: UMIs accompanied the 5'RACE template switching by which TCR beta cDNA was made.

V usage is TRBV7-2 and J usage is TRBJ1-1, with TRBD1 matching 7 bases. Sequences were derived from CD4+ T cells sorted from PBMCs, sampled 12 days after vaccination. The clonotype originates from a man in his forties or fifties who received an inactivated influenza vaccine. The chain's CDR3 is CASSGDRVGGTEAFF. As DNA, the CDR3 is TGTGCCAGCAGCGGCGACAGGGTAGGGGGCACTGAAGCTTTCTTT.